This T cell receptor beta chain was retrieved from a study of cytomegalovirus exposure and HLA in healthy donors. Study results and caveats: TCR beta sequences reportedly predicted the HLA-A and HLA-B alleles of most subjects accurately.

Trimming removed 5 bases at V and 0 bases at J, with 20 bases between. The CDR3 totals 18 residues. Per the germline V gene, CDR1 is MGHRA and CDR2 is YSYEKL. This clone was counted a single time. The antigen is undetermined. The PCR was carried out with 60 Vbeta primers and 13 Jbeta primers. Using immunoSEQ multiplex PCR, the repertoire was profiled, and TCRdb retains in-frame clones only, with some absent. The sample has over 75,000 clones, over 60% seen once. This TCR came from a male donor in good health and CMV-seropositive. Input material: PBMCs. This sequence joins TRBV4-1 and TRBJ1-3, with a weak D call TRBD1 (5 bases). CDR3 loop: CASSNTVTGPLSGNTIYF. Here the CDR3 DNA reads TGCGCCAGCAGCAATACAGTTACAGGACCACTCTCTGGAAACACCATATATTTT.